Presented here are 7 T cell receptor beta chains from one specimen sequenced in a study of blood T cell repertoires in COVID-19. Using immunoSEQ multiplex PCR, the repertoire was profiled, and TCRdb retains in-frame clones only, with some absent. The sample gives under 150,000 clones, about 86% of which show up once; under 5% is in the top ten. Sequences were obtained from peripheral blood. These receptors were obtained from an older woman with acute or convalescent COVID-19.

The gene calls are TRBV28 and TRBJ1-4; the match to TRBD1 covers 7 bases. J lost 4 bases, V lost 7 bases, and 15 bases had no gene match. Germline values: CDR1 MDHEN, CDR2 SYDVKM. This CDR3 has 17 residues. The CDR3 DNA reads as TGTGCCAGCAAAGCCCGGATTAGGGACAGCCTTAATGAAAAACTGTTTTTT. Amino acid sequence: CASKARIRDSLNEKLFF.

The rearrangement links TRBV18 to TRBJ2-7; 7 positions agree with TRBD2. CDR3 length: 15 amino acids. CDR1 is KGHSH, CDR2 LQKENI, per germline. Trimming took 5 bases from V and 0 from J; bases not matched to a gene: 7. The CDR3 DNA reads TGTGCCAGCTCATCAACTAGCGTTAGCTCCTACGAGCAGTACTTC. This encodes CASSSTSVSSYEQYF.

V is TRBV29-1 and J is TRBJ2-1; 7 bases are shared with TRBD2. The CDR3 totals 15 residues. Germline V gives CDR1 SQVTM, CDR2 ANQGSEA. The CDR3 region has the DNA TGCACCGCAGGGTGGTCGGCTAGCGGAGGGGATGAGCAGTTCTTC. Encoded protein: CTAGWSASGGDEQFF.

The rearrangement joins TRBV6-1 to TRBJ2-3; a weak D match, TRBD2 (5 bases). The V end was cut by 0 bases, the J end by 8 bases, with 24 bases between. In germline, CDR1 is MNHNS, CDR2 SASEGT. This CDR3 comprises 18 residues. CDR3 bases: TGTGCCAGCAGTGAAGCGCTTCGGGGAATACAGCTTGTGGGTACGCAGTATTTT. As protein: CASSEALRGIQLVGTQYF.

The J gene is TRBJ1-2, the V gene TRBV28; a possible D gene is TRBD1 (5 bases). Looked up from germline, CDR1 is MDHEN and CDR2 is SYDVKM. V lost 1 base, J lost 4 bases, and 13 bases lay in between. CDR3 length: 15 residues. CDR3 loop: CASSLLQDTIYGYTF. CDR3 coding DNA: TGTGCCAGCAGTTTATTACAGGACACGATCTATGGCTACACCTTC.

The J gene is TRBJ2-1, the V gene TRBV24-1, with TRBD2 identical over 7 bases. The CDR3 loop spans 16 amino acids. Germline lookup yields CDR1 KGHDR and CDR2 SFDVKD. The trim removed 1 base at V and 1 base at J, leaving 3 bases unmatched. DNA for the CDR3: TGTGCCACCAGTGATTTTTCGGGAGGTTCCTACAATGAGCAGTTCTTC. Translated, it gives CATSDFSGGSYNEQFF.

The sample holds one count of this clone. V gene TRBV6-5 combines with J gene TRBJ1-1; the match to TRBD1 covers 8 bases. V trimming: 4 bases; J trimming: 5 bases; junction bases outside the gene matches: 9. This CDR3 region has 15 residues. Germline V gives CDR1 MNHEY, CDR2 SVGAGI. The CDR3 region is CASSSTQGARTEAFF. The CDR3 nucleotides read TGTGCCAGCAGTTCTACTCAGGGGGCGCGGACTGAAGCTTTCTTT.